This T cell receptor beta chain was obtained from a study of T cell responses to AZD1222 COVID-19 vaccine. Overall study results and limits: Clonal diversity was possibly underestimated, and white British individuals and females predominated among donors. Sampling that yielded the repertoires occurred only after the peak T cell response. The reported proportion of spike-specific TCRs targeting unmutated variant regions was nearly half. Spike-specific TCR depth and breadth grew after two AZD1222 doses.

V was pared by 4 bases and J by 12 bases, with 11 bases of the junction left unmatched. Germline values: CDR1 MGHRA, CDR2 YSYEKL. The CDR3 totals 13 residues. As concerns this clone: What it binds is unknown.

Data came from immunoSEQ multiplex PCR; TCRdb stores just in-frame clones and leaves some out. The sample has about 120,000 clones; over 75% are singletons. Source: peripheral blood, taken on day 0 of MenACWY control vaccination. The receptor was derived from an adult in good health. The chain employs TRBV4-1 and TRBJ2-7, with 8 bases that match TRBD1. The CDR3 DNA follows: TGCGCCAGCAGCCGGCTACCAGGACAGGGTATGTACTTC. Translating it yields CASSRLPGQGMYF.